This T cell receptor beta chain was observed in a study of beta chain features in type 1 diabetes. Study observations and caveats: Shorter TCRB CDR3s, moderately but significantly so, were found in Type 1 diabetes patients in all four CD4+ subsets. TCRB repertoires of naive, central memory and Treg cells appeared more similar among patients than among healthy donors. Cells with high TCR expression could be over-represented by cDNA sequencing.

The sample holds a few counts of this clone. Antigen unknown. Expressed TCRB transcripts were sequenced because the entire RNA isolate underwent reverse transcription. TCRdb's copy holds only in-frame clones and misses some; the assay was immunoSEQ multiplex PCR. Of around 320,000 clones listed, about 15% are singletons. The CDR3 covers 14 residues. Trimming removed 3 bases at V and 0 bases at J, with 8 bases between. Germline-derived CDR1 and CDR2 are SEHNR and FQNEAQ (reference sequence). Sequenced sample: central memory CD4+ T cells from blood. The chain recombines TRBV7-9 with TRBJ1-1; no clear D. The sequence came from a man younger than 45 in good health. This chain's CDR3 is CASSLLALNTEAFF. CDR3 sequence (DNA): TGTGCCAGCAGCTTGTTGGCCTTGAACACTGAAGCTTTCTTT.